What follows describes a single TCR beta chain. Its antigen remains unidentified. The sample comes from a study of OX40 agonist ivuxolimab in advanced cancers. Produced via immunoSEQ multiplex PCR; TCRdb's table is partial and in-frame only. The profile shows 90,000 to 150,000 clones, 75% to 90% of them singletons. Study-wide results and limits: Part of the nonresponder group also had normalized T-cell clonal expansion that was low. In the 0.1 to 3.0 mg/kg range, CD4+ and CD8+ blood T cells had expanded clonally by week 6. Relative to CD4+, CD8+ T cells held more expanded clones on average.

The CDR3 consists of 14 residues. Trimming removed 3 bases from V and 0 bases from J, with 8 bases in between. The germline gives CDR1 SGHVS, CDR2 FNYEAQ. People who had autoimmune disease history or systemic immunosuppression were excluded. Here the sequenced sample was CD4+ or CD8+ T cells sorted from blood, taken in a trial of the OX40 agonist ivuxolimab. The V call is TRBV7-6, the J call TRBJ1-1, with unresolved D. This TCR was sampled from an adult with an advanced solid tumor such as melanoma, head and neck, liver or kidney cancer. DNA for the CDR3: TGTGCCAGCAGCTTCTCGGAGATGAACACTGAAGCTTTCTTT. Protein product: CASSFSEMNTEAFF.